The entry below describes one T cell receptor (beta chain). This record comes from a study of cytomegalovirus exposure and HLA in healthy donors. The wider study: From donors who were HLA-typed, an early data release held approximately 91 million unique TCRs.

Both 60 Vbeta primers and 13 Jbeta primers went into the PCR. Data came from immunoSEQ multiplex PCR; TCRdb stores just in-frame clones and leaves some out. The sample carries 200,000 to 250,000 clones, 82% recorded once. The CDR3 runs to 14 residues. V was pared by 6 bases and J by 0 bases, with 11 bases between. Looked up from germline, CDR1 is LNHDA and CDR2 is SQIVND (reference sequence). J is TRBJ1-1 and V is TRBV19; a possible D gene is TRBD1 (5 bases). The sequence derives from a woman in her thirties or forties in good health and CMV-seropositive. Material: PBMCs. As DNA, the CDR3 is TGTGCCAGTAGCATAAGGGGTCTGAACACTGAAGCTTTCTTT. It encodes CASSIRGLNTEAFF.